Shown below are 18 T cell receptor beta chains from a single sample sequenced in a study of breast tumors, draining lymph nodes, adjacent tissues. Axillary draining lymph nodes of breast cancer patients supplied the node samples. TCRdb re-derived calls from the multiplex PCR reads in MiXCR, one entry per CDR3 protein. The table shows 170,000 or so distinct CDR3 sequences, with 30% to 35% occurring only once. Sequences were obtained from axillary lymph node tissue. Source of these receptors: a female donor with breast cancer. Some clones in this sample may be carry-over from other donors' samples.

Notes on this clonotype: A much larger clone lies one base from this, so it may be a read error. This chain connects TRBV7-6 to TRBJ2-5, with 11 bases matching TRBD2. Looked up from germline, CDR1 is SGHVS and CDR2 is FNYEAQ. This CDR3 spans 17 amino acids. The CDR3 bases are TGTGCCAGCAGCCCTCTAGCGGGAGGAGGGTTCGGAGAGCCCCAGTACTTC. As protein: CASSPLAGGGFGEPQYF. The whole variable domain, filled in from reference TRBV7-6 and TRBJ2-5, reads GAGVSQSPRYKVTKRGQDVALRCDPISGHVSLYWYRQALGQGPEFLTYFNYEAQQDKSGLPNDRFSAERPEGSISTLTIQRTEQRDSAMYRCASSPLAGGGFGEPQYFGPGTRLLVL.

This clonotype was counted ten times or more. The V gene is TRBV7-6, the J gene TRBJ2-6, with 8 bases identical to TRBD1. The CDR3 totals 17 residues. Germline V CDR1 and CDR2: SGHVS, FNYEAQ. After removal of 2 bases from V and 2 bases from J, the junction contained 5 bases not matched to a gene. The CDR3 sequence is CASSLIAGGAGANVLTF. The CDR3 nucleotides are TGTGCCAGCAGCTTAATCGCAGGGGGCGCTGGGGCCAACGTCCTGACTTTC.

This clonotype was seen repeatedly, ten times or more. This chain links TRBV5-6 with TRBJ2-2; the D is unclear. In germline, CDR1 is SGHDT, CDR2 YYEEEE. The CDR3 is made up of 11 amino acids. V was clipped by 3 bases and J by 8 bases, with 5 bases between them. The CDR3 DNA reads as TGTGCCAGCAGCTCATCTGGGGAGCTGTTTTTT. Translating it yields CASSSSGELFF.

This clonotype has ten or more counts. The chain joins TRBV19 to TRBJ1-3, with 7 positions matching TRBD1. V trimming: 2 bases; J trimming: 8 bases; junction bases outside the gene matches: 9. The CDR3 is 15 amino acids. Germline V gives CDR1 LNHDA, CDR2 SQIVND (reference sequence). The CDR3 spells CASSIKRQGIHTIYF. The CDR3 DNA follows: TGTGCCAGTAGTATAAAACGACAGGGTATCCACACCATATATTTT.

The V call is TRBV5-5, the J call TRBJ1-2; 7 positions match TRBD1. The germline CDR1 and CDR2 sequences are SGHKS and YYEKEE (reference sequence). This CDR3 spans 13 amino acids. With V trimmed by 2 bases and J by 4 bases, 2 bases remained unmatched. CDR3 bases: TGTGCCAGCAGCTTTCAGGGGGTCTATGGCTACACCTTC. Protein: CASSFQGVYGYTF.

This clonotype was counted at least ten times. This chain uses TRBV19 with TRBJ2-5; D is unclear. Germline V lookup: CDR1 LNHDA, CDR2 SQIVND (reference sequence). The germline V and J ends were trimmed by 5 bases and 5 bases, with 12 bases remaining between them. The CDR3 has 13 residues. The CDR3 loop reads CASSVLPGETQYF. Here the CDR3 DNA reads TGTGCCAGTAGTGTATTACCTGGGGAGACCCAGTACTTC.

The table lists this clonotype with many counts. This sequence joins TRBV18 and TRBJ2-2; D is unclear. The CDR3 is 12 amino acids. Trimming took 1 base from V and 8 from J, leaving 5 bases between them. Germline V gene data show CDR1 as KGHSH and CDR2 as LQKENI. The CDR3, as DNA: TGTGCCAGCTCACCACTTCGAGGGGAGCTGTTTTTT. Amino acid sequence: CASSPLRGELFF.

This clonotype was detected many times. The rearrangement links TRBV12-3 or TRBV12-4 to TRBJ2-2, with TRBD2 matching 8 bases. V lost 3 bases, J lost 7 bases, and 10 bases stayed unmatched. CDR3 size: 16 residues. The CDR3 protein is CASSFLPGGPGGELFF. DNA for the CDR3: TGTGCCAGCAGTTTTCTACCGGGGGGGCCCGGCGGGGAGCTGTTTTTT.

This clonotype has a count of ten or more. This rearrangement joins TRBV5-4 to TRBJ2-7; unclear D gene. Germline CDR1 reads SGHNT; CDR2 reads YYREEE (reference sequence). The CDR3 runs to 13 residues. V was shortened by 2 bases and J by 6 bases, with 12 bases between the two germline ends. The CDR3 region is CASSFVSGSEQYF. CDR3 nucleotides: TGTGCCAGCAGCTTCGTTTCCGGTTCCGAGCAGTACTTC. The variable domain in full, with the rest retrieved from reference TRBV5-4 and TRBJ2-7, is ETGVTQSPTHLIKTRGQQVTLRCSSQSGHNTVSWYQQALGQGPQFIFQYYREEENGRGNFPPRFSGLQFPNYSSELNVNALELDDSALYLCASSFVSGSEQYFGPGTRLTVT.

Note on this clonotype: One end of the junction varies from germline; a read error may be responsible. The gene calls are TRBV19 and TRBJ2-1; 13 bases agree with TRBD2. CDR3 size: 18 residues. Germline V gene data show CDR1 as LNHDA and CDR2 as SQIVND (reference sequence). CDR3 DNA sequence: TGTGCCAGTAGTATGAATCAGAGGACTAGCGGGAGTCCCAATGAGCCGTTCTTC. As protein: CASSMNQRTSGSPNEPFF. The full variable domain, rest sourced from reference TRBV19 and TRBJ2-1, is DGGITQSPKYLFRKEGQNVTLSCEQNLNHDAMYWYRQDPGQGLRLIYYSQIVNDFQKGDIAEGYSVSREKKESFPLTVTSAQKNPTAFYLCASSMNQRTSGSPNEPFFGPGTRLTVL.

This clonotype was observed a handful of times. A much bigger clone sits one base away, suggesting this may be a read error. The chain recombines TRBV19 with TRBJ2-3; TRBD2 matches at 10 bases. This CDR3 has 18 residues. Germline assignment: CDR1 LNHDA and CDR2 SQIVND (reference sequence). The DNA for the CDR3 is TGTGCCAGTAGTATAGATCCCTTCCCTAGCGGGAGCACAGATACGCAGTGTTTT. It codes for CASSIDPFPSGSTDTQCF.

Points on this clonotype: A much bigger clone sits one base away, suggesting this may be a read error. The chain recombines TRBV5-6 with TRBJ2-7; D could derive from TRBD1 or TRBD2 (5 bases each). This CDR3 is 12 amino acids long. V lost 4 bases and J lost 6, with 11 bases in between. Germline V lookup: CDR1 SGHDT, CDR2 YYEEEE. CDR3: CASSPLGTEQYF. CDR3 bases: TGTGCCAGCAGCCCCCTGGGGACCGAGCAGTACTTC.

The table lists this clonotype with many counts. The chain links TRBV12-3 or TRBV12-4 to TRBJ2-1; TRBD2 agrees at 11 bases. The V segment lost 1 base and the J segment 10 bases; nucleotides outside the gene matches: 6. The CDR3 totals 15 residues. For the CDR3, the DNA is TGTGCCAGCAGTTTAGTAGCGGGAGGGTTTGGAGAGCAGTTCTTC. Amino acids: CASSLVAGGFGEQFF.

This clonotype came up many times. The chain carries TRBV20-1 and TRBJ2-3; 12 positions agree with TRBD2. This CDR3 is 19 amino acids long. J lost 6 bases, V lost 3 bases, and 19 bases had no gene match. Germline loops: CDR1 DFQATT, CDR2 SNEGSKA (reference sequence). The CDR3 region is CSARTGTSGPRGSGDTQYF. The CDR3 nucleotides are TGCAGTGCTAGGACCGGGACTAGCGGGCCGCGGGGTTCTGGGGATACGCAGTATTTT.

The chain is built from TRBV5-4 and TRBJ2-1, with 11 nucleotides matching TRBD2. This CDR3 comprises 18 residues. The V gene end was trimmed by 1 base and the J gene end by 4 bases; junction bases not matched to a gene: 10. The germline V gene encodes CDR1 SGHNT and CDR2 YYREEE (reference sequence). The CDR3 DNA follows: TGTGCCAGCAGCTTGAGGGTAGCGGGGGGGCCCTCGTACAATGAGCAGTTCTTC. As protein: CASSLRVAGGPSYNEQFF.

This clonotype was recorded many times. V usage is TRBV7-9 and J usage is TRBJ1-5, with a possible D match to TRBD1 (6 bases). The CDR3 is made up of 14 amino acids. Trimming took 5 bases from V and 7 from J, leaving 15 bases between them. Per the germline V gene, CDR1 is SEHNR and CDR2 is FQNEAQ (reference sequence). CDR3 in amino acids: CASSLNREGQPQHF. Here the CDR3 DNA reads TGTGCCAGCAGCCTCAACAGGGAAGGCCAGCCCCAGCATTTT. The full variable domain, rest sourced from reference TRBV7-9 and TRBJ1-5, is DTGVSQNPRHKITKRGQNVTFRCDPISEHNRLYWYRQTLGQGPEFLTYFQNEAQLEKSRLLSDRFSAERPKGSFSTLEIQRTEQGDSAMYLCASSLNREGQPQHFGDGTRLSIL.

At least ten counts were recorded for this clonotype. The rearrangement links TRBV9 to TRBJ2-7, with 9 bases aligning to TRBD2. Germline assignment: CDR1 SGDLS and CDR2 YYNGEE. The ends lost 5 bases at V and 4 bases at J; junction bases unmatched: 10. This CDR3 has 15 residues. The CDR3 reads CASSQADSGSYEQYF. In DNA form, the CDR3 reads TGTGCCAGCAGTCAAGCGGATAGCGGGAGTTACGAGCAGTACTTC.

This clonotype has only a few counts. This may be a read error: a much more frequent sequence differs by one nucleotide. V and J are TRBV12-3 or TRBV12-4 and TRBJ1-2; D gene uncertain. This CDR3 has 16 residues. CDR3 bases: TGTGCCAGCAGTTTAGCGGCAGGAACTTCTAACTATGGCTACGCCTTC. It encodes CASSLAAGTSNYGYAF.